These 31 T cell receptor beta chains were all obtained from the same sample, sequenced in a study of T cell changes during pregnancy in multiple sclerosis. Assay used: immunoSEQ multiplex PCR; TCRdb lists only in-frame clones, some missing. The sample holds nearly 60,000 clones; about 89% are singletons and the top ten take 0.4% to 0.5%. This material consisted of CD4+ T cells from peripheral blood mononuclear cells, taken after pregnancy. The source is a female donor in good health, enrolled as a control in a pregnancy study.

The chain carries TRBV4-3 and TRBJ1-4; D is ambiguous. Per the germline V gene, CDR1 is LGHNA and CDR2 is YSLEER. The V end lost 4 bases, the J end lost 10 bases, and 22 bases lay between the germline ends. This CDR3 has 16 residues. The CDR3 reads CASSPQTPPHLGKLFF. CDR3 DNA: TGCGCCAGCAGCCCGCAGACTCCTCCTCACCTTGGAAAACTGTTTTTT.

The V call is TRBV7-3, the J call TRBJ2-1; perhaps TRBD2 as D (5 bases). The CDR3 sequence is 15 residues long. Per germline, CDR1 SGHTA and CDR2 FQGTGA. V was shortened by 6 bases and J by 0 bases, with 12 bases between the two germline ends. The CDR3 loop is CASRLDGISYNEQFF. CDR3 sequence (DNA): TGTGCCAGCAGGCTAGACGGGATCTCCTACAATGAGCAGTTCTTC.

This clone has only one observation. The chain has TRBV10-3 and TRBJ1-1, with TRBD1 identical over 7 bases. The germline V gene encodes CDR1 ENHRY and CDR2 SYGVKD. The V gene end was trimmed by 4 bases and the J gene end by 1 base; junction bases not matched to a gene: 6. The CDR3 has 15 amino acids. CDR3 DNA: TGTGCCATCAGTGTCGGACAGGAATCGAACACTGAAGCTTTCTTT. It codes for CAISVGQESNTEAFF.

V is TRBV4-1 and J is TRBJ1-2, with D perhaps TRBD1 (6 bases). Trimming pared 2 bases from V and 8 bases from J, leaving 15 bases between. The CDR3 loop spans 14 amino acids. The germline gives CDR1 MGHRA, CDR2 YSYEKL. CDR3 region: CASSQSLNREGYTF. CDR3 bases: TGCGCCAGCAGCCAATCCCTAAACAGGGAAGGCTACACCTTC.

The V gene is TRBV9, the J gene TRBJ2-6; a possible D gene is TRBD1 (6 bases). Germline assignment: CDR1 SGDLS and CDR2 YYNGEE. The CDR3 totals 16 residues. Between the trimmed V and J ends, which lost 4 bases and 0 bases, there was a span of 11 bases. CDR3 in amino acids: CASSSDRSSGANVLTF. CDR3 coding DNA: TGTGCCAGCAGCTCCGACAGGAGCTCTGGGGCCAACGTCCTGACTTTC.

CDR3 region: CASSVDRAHSGNTIYF. In nucleotides, the CDR3 is TGTGCCAGCAGCGTCGACAGGGCCCACTCTGGAAACACCATATATTTT. This chain uses TRBV7-2 with TRBJ1-3, with TRBD1 matching 7 bases. The CDR3 is made up of 16 amino acids. The J segment lost 0 bases and the V segment lost 5 bases, leaving 7 bases of the junction unmatched. Looked up from germline, CDR1 is SGHTA and CDR2 is FQGNSA.

The J gene is TRBJ1-6, the V gene TRBV9, with 9 bases identical to TRBD1. J gave up 7 bases and V 4 bases, and 9 bases lay outside the gene matches. CDR1 SGDLS and CDR2 YYNGEE come from the germline V gene. This CDR3 spans 16 amino acids. For the CDR3, the DNA is TGTGCCAGCAGCTTAACAGGGGGCGCTGAAAATTCACCCCTCCACTTT. Its translation is CASSLTGGAENSPLHF.

This sequence joins TRBV19 and TRBJ1-4; D unresolved. The CDR3 loop spans 16 amino acids. From germline, CDR1 is LNHDA and CDR2 SQIVND (reference sequence). V lost 5 bases to trimming and J lost 3 bases, with 16 bases between them. The CDR3 coding sequence is TGTGCCAGTAGTTTCCGGGTCCTCGGGGCTAATGAAAAACTGTTTTTT. This codes for CASSFRVLGANEKLFF.

The chain uses TRBV5-1 and TRBJ1-3; no clear D. The germline V gene has CDR1 SGHRS and CDR2 YFSETQ. This CDR3 spans 15 amino acids. V dropped 5 bases and J dropped 0 bases, with 12 bases sitting between them. The CDR3 loop reads CASSPEAISGNTIYF. For the CDR3, the DNA is TGCGCCAGCAGTCCGGAGGCAATCTCTGGAAACACCATATATTTT. Complete variable domain (other parts from reference TRBV5-1 and TRBJ1-3): KAGVTQTPRYLIKTRGQQVTLSCSPISGHRSVSWYQQTPGQGLQFLFEYFSETQRNKGNFPGRFSGRQFSNSRSEMNVSTLELGDSALYLCASSPEAISGNTIYFGEGSWLTVV.

The rearrangement links TRBV5-1 to TRBJ1-4; TRBD1 might be the D (6 bases). The V gene's germline CDR1 is SGHRS and CDR2 YFSETQ. The CDR3 consists of 14 residues. Trimming removed 2 bases from V and 4 bases from J, with 9 bases in between. The CDR3 coding sequence is TGCGCCAGCAGCTTACAGGGCTATAATGAAAAACTGTTTTTT. Amino acid sequence: CASSLQGYNEKLFF.

V is TRBV7-8 and J is TRBJ2-5; unclear D gene. The tail of the sequence fits TRBJ2-7 better, so the J call may be wrong. Germline V gives CDR1 SGHVS, CDR2 FQNEAQ. This CDR3 contains 11 residues. The CDR3 region is CASSPSYEQYF. CDR3 sequence (DNA): TGTGCCAGCAGCCCCTCCTACGAGCAGTACTTC.

The chain couples TRBV30 to TRBJ1-5, with 10 bases that match TRBD1. Germline V gives CDR1 GTSNPN, CDR2 SVGIG (reference sequence). The V segment lost 6 bases and the J segment 7 bases; nucleotides outside the gene matches: 12. The CDR3 is made up of 15 amino acids. The CDR3 nucleotides are TGTGCCTGCCGAGAGAAGGGACAGGGGTTGCAGCCCCAGCATTTT. Translating it yields CACREKGQGLQPQHF. The whole variable domain, remainder taken from reference TRBV30 and TRBJ1-5, is SQTIHQWPATLVQPVGSPLSLECTVEGTSNPNLYWYRQAAGRGLQLLFYSVGIGQISSEVPQNLSASRPQDRQFILSSKKLLLSDSGFYLCACREKGQGLQPQHFGDGTRLSIL.

The chain carries TRBV7-9 and TRBJ1-2, with 9 bases aligning to TRBD1. Per the germline V gene, CDR1 is SEHNR and CDR2 is FQNEAQ (reference sequence). The CDR3 runs to 14 residues. The J segment lost 5 bases and the V segment lost 7 bases, leaving 8 bases of the junction unmatched. The CDR3 spells CASITGQGKYGYTF. DNA for the CDR3: TGTGCCAGCATTACTGGACAGGGGAAATATGGCTACACCTTC.

This chain connects TRBV7-2 to TRBJ2-4; perhaps TRBD2 as D (6 bases). This CDR3 region has 17 residues. With 5 bases removed from V and 1 base from J, the gap between germline ends came to 18 bases. In germline, CDR1 is SGHTA, CDR2 FQGNSA. The CDR3, as DNA: TGTGCCAGCAGCCGCCGGGGACTCACTGAGGCCAAAAACATTCAGTACTTC. It is translated as CASSRRGLTEAKNIQYF.

V is TRBV4-1 and J is TRBJ1-1; no reliable D call. The CDR3 extends over 14 amino acids. The V end lost 2 bases, the J end lost 4 bases, and 11 bases lay between the germline ends. The V gene's germline CDR1 is MGHRA and CDR2 YSYEKL. The CDR3 DNA reads TGCGCCAGCAGCCAACCCCCGCGGGGCACTGAAGCTTTCTTT. Protein: CASSQPPRGTEAFF.

This sequence joins TRBV14 and TRBJ2-1; no firm D call. This CDR3 region has 12 residues. V lost 3 bases, J lost 8 bases, and 8 bases lay in between. Germline-derived CDR1 and CDR2 are SGHDN and FVKESK. CDR3 in DNA: TGTGCCAGCAGCCAGTTAGATTATGAGCAGTTCTTC. This encodes CASSQLDYEQFF.

V and J are TRBV9 and TRBJ1-1; D not resolved. The length of the CDR3 is 13 residues. Per the germline V gene, CDR1 is SGDLS and CDR2 is YYNGEE. V lost 0 bases to trimming and J lost 4 bases, with 7 bases between them. CDR3 DNA sequence: TGTGCCAGCAGCGTAGTTGGGAGCACTGAAGCTTTCTTT. It is translated as CASSVVGSTEAFF.

The gene calls are TRBV5-1 and TRBJ1-1, with 7 bases that match TRBD1. The CDR3 covers 16 residues. V was clipped by 4 bases and J by 4 bases; unmatched bases: 13. CDR1 and CDR2 (germline): SGHRS, YFSETQ. The CDR3 reads CASSRETGIRFTEAFF. The CDR3, as DNA: TGCGCCAGCAGCCGAGAGACAGGGATCCGATTCACTGAAGCTTTCTTT.

This rearrangement joins TRBV5-1 to TRBJ1-6; TRBD1 might be the D (6 bases). Germline V lookup: CDR1 SGHRS, CDR2 YFSETQ. V was cut by 4 bases and J by 8 bases, with 13 bases left in between. This CDR3 has 14 residues. CDR3 sequence (DNA): TGCGCCAGCAGCCCGGACAGTACCCATTCACCCCTCCACTTT. Amino acid sequence: CASSPDSTHSPLHF.

The V call is TRBV4-2, the J call TRBJ1-4; 9 nucleotides align to TRBD1. Germline V gene data show CDR1 as LGHNA and CDR2 as YNFKEQ. The CDR3 extends over 16 amino acids. V lost 2 bases to trimming and J lost 12 bases; unmatched junction nucleotides: 13. The CDR3 spells CASSQNTGTGRLELFF. The CDR3 nucleotides read TGTGCCAGCAGCCAAAATACCGGGACAGGGAGGTTAGAACTGTTTTTT.

This clone was observed a single time. V and J are TRBV16 and TRBJ2-3, with TRBD1 identical over 10 bases. The V segment lost 4 bases and the J segment 5 bases; nucleotides outside the gene matches: 9. CDR3 size: 16 residues. CDR1 is KGHSY and CDR2 is FQNENV in the germline V gene. CDR3 loop: CASSPSDRGPVDTQYF. The CDR3 DNA follows: TGTGCCAGCAGCCCCTCCGACAGGGGGCCCGTAGATACGCAGTATTTT.

This chain connects TRBV7-9 to TRBJ2-3; TRBD1 matches 9 bases. CDR3 length: 19 amino acids. With 2 bases clipped from V and 2 bases from J, the junction kept 14 bases outside the gene matches. Germline lookup yields CDR1 SEHNR and CDR2 FQNEAQ (reference sequence). CDR3 amino acids: CASSLPYLKDRGITDTQYF. CDR3 nucleotide sequence: TGTGCCAGCAGCTTACCTTACCTTAAGGACAGGGGAATCACAGATACGCAGTATTTT.

The chain employs TRBV5-1 and TRBJ1-5; D might be TRBD1 (5 bases). The ends were cut back, 0 bases at V and 3 bases at J, with 7 bases in the middle. CDR3 length: 14 amino acids. CDR1 is SGHRS and CDR2 is YFSETQ in the germline V gene. The DNA of the CDR3 is TGCGCCAGCAGCTTGGAGGGGCCCAATCAGCCCCAGCATTTT. Its translation is CASSLEGPNQPQHF.

This chain joins TRBV5-4 and TRBJ1-5; 7 bases are shared with TRBD1. The germline V gene encodes CDR1 SGHNT and CDR2 YYREEE (reference sequence). The V segment lost 0 bases and the J segment 1 base; nucleotides outside the gene matches: 1. The CDR3 runs to 15 residues. The CDR3 DNA is TGTGCCAGCAGCTTGGACAGGGGAAGCAATCAGCCCCAGCATTTT. Encoded protein: CASSLDRGSNQPQHF.

The rearrangement links TRBV7-2 to TRBJ1-2; 9 nucleotides match TRBD1. The CDR3 is 15 amino acids. V lost 5 bases, J lost 4 bases, and 8 bases stayed unmatched. CDR1 is SGHTA and CDR2 is FQGNSA in the germline V gene. CDR3 DNA sequence: TGTGCCAGCAGCCCGCGGACAGGGGAGACCTATGGCTACACCTTC. Translating it yields CASSPRTGETYGYTF. The whole variable domain, filled in from reference TRBV7-2 and TRBJ1-2, reads GAGVSQSPSNKVTEKGKDVELRCDPISGHTALYWYRQSLGQGLEFLIYFQGNSAPDKSGLPSDRFSAERTGGSVSTLTIQRTQQEDSAVYLCASSPRTGETYGYTFGSGTRLTVV.

The CDR3 DNA follows: TGTGCCAGCAGCTTGACAGGGGATCGAGAGACCCAGTACTTC. It encodes CASSLTGDRETQYF. The chain couples TRBV7-3 to TRBJ2-5, with 8 nucleotides matching TRBD1. CDR1 and CDR2 (germline): SGHTA, FQGTGA. The CDR3 is 14 residues long. V lost 3 bases to trimming and J lost 4 bases; unmatched junction nucleotides: 4.

The chain is built from TRBV2 and TRBJ1-2, with TRBD1 identical over 7 bases. The CDR3 consists of 13 residues. The V gene's germline CDR1 is SNHLY and CDR2 FYNNEI. V lost 5 bases and J lost 7; bases outside the gene matches: 7. The CDR3 DNA reads as TGTGCCAGCAGTAGAACGAACAGGGGTGGCTACACCTTC. As protein: CASSRTNRGGYTF.

V gene TRBV5-6 combines with J gene TRBJ2-5, with a weak D call TRBD1 (5 bases). The CDR3 sequence is 14 residues long. V was pared by 4 bases and J by 5 bases, with 15 bases between. Germline CDR1 reads SGHDT; CDR2 reads YYEEEE. This CDR3 is CASSPRAMRETQYF. CDR3 bases: TGTGCCAGCAGCCCCAGGGCCATGAGGGAGACCCAGTACTTC.

The chain links TRBV4-3 to TRBJ1-4, with 8 bases that match TRBD1. The V gene's germline CDR1 is LGHNA and CDR2 YSLEER. After removal of 0 bases from V and 5 bases from J, the junction contained 5 bases not matched to a gene. CDR3 length equals 16 residues. CDR3 sequence reads: CASSQDPRTGNEKLFF. Here the CDR3 DNA reads TGCGCCAGCAGCCAAGATCCCAGGACAGGGAATGAAAAACTGTTTTTT.

This sequence joins TRBV10-1 and TRBJ2-1, with 11 bases identical to TRBD1. Per germline, CDR1 WNHNN and CDR2 SYGVQD (reference sequence). J was trimmed by 7 bases and V by 6 bases; bases with no gene match: 11. The CDR3 is 16 amino acids. The CDR3 loop is CASRPAGTGGMNEQFF. Here the CDR3 DNA reads TGCGCCAGCAGACCAGCCGGGACAGGGGGAATGAATGAGCAGTTCTTC.

V usage is TRBV19 and J usage is TRBJ2-1; D gene uncertain. V lost 3 bases and J lost 0, with 9 bases in between. Per germline, CDR1 LNHDA and CDR2 SQIVND (reference sequence). This CDR3 is built from 15 residues. In DNA, the CDR3 is TGTGCCAGTAGTATCCGAGTTGGCTCCTACAATGAGCAGTTCTTC. Translating it yields CASSIRVGSYNEQFF.